This T cell receptor beta chain was sequenced for a study of blood T cell repertoires in COVID-19. Study overall: In each case, the material was cDNA or gDNA derived from T cells, B-cell-depleted T cells, or PBMCs.

Seattle's enrolled individuals joined amid active infection and were then monitored longitudinally. Trimming at V came to 1 base and at J to 2 bases, leaving 3 bases not matched to a gene. CDR1 and CDR2 (germline): GTSNPN, SVGIG (reference sequence). The CDR3 extends over 14 amino acids. As handled by the study authors: The assay estimated nucleated cells by amplifying reference gene primers. This table comes from immunoSEQ multiplex PCR, and its TCRdb copy is limited to in-frame clones, with some not included. V and J calls and clone size are those listed in that table; D and trimming were worked out from the DNA. The table shows around 170,000 clones, with roughly 80% occurring only once.

The chain links TRBV30 to TRBJ1-2; 8 bases line up with TRBD1. The clonotype comes from a woman aged 65 to 85 with COVID-19, enrolled during active disease. The sequenced sample was peripheral blood. CDR3 bases: TGTGCCTGGAGTGGGACAGGGATCAACTATGGCTACACCTTC. It codes for CAWSGTGINYGYTF.